Each of the 27 T cell receptor beta chains below was sequenced from the same sample in a study of vaccination effects on CD4 cells after COVID-19. Peptide-pool stimulation followed by sequencing identified expanded antigen-specific CD4+ clonotypes in the ViraFEST assay. With approximately ten days of culture completed, CD4+ T cells were isolated. Each participant was given two doses of one vaccine (BNT162b2 or mRNA-1273). Only in-frame clones appear in the TCRdb table, and some are missing; sequencing was by immunoSEQ multiplex PCR. The sample holds 70,000 to 85,000 clones; 70% to 90% are singletons and the top ten take more than 1%. Antigens of these TCRs are unknown. Sequenced here: CD4+ T cells from PBMCs cultured with HCoV-229E spike peptides, sampled after COVID-19 vaccination. All receptors derive from a human donor who received a COVID-19 vaccine.

The CDR3 nucleotides read TGTGCCAGCAGCTTGGACGGTCATAAAGAGACCCAGTACTTC. It codes for CASSLDGHKETQYF. This chain connects TRBV7-3 to TRBJ2-5, with D unclear. Germline V gene lookup returns CDR1 SGHTA and CDR2 FQGTGA. Trimming left V 3 bases short and J 3 bases short, with 11 bases between. This CDR3 is built from 14 residues. Full variable domain (remainder filled in from reference TRBV7-3 and TRBJ2-5): GAGVSQTPSNKVTEKGKYVELRCDPISGHTALYWYRQSLGQGPEFLIYFQGTGAADDSGLPNDRFFAVRPEGSVSTLKIQRTERGDSAVYLCASSLDGHKETQYFGPGTRLLVL.

The rearrangement joins TRBV29-1 to TRBJ1-1, with D hard to call. The CDR3 has 12 residues. Looked up from germline, CDR1 is SQVTM and CDR2 is ANQGSEA. Trimming shortened V by 6 bases and J by 0 bases, and 8 bases separated the two germline ends. The CDR3 sequence is CSVRTMNTEAFF. As DNA, the CDR3 is TGCAGCGTGAGGACCATGAACACTGAAGCTTTCTTT.

This chain uses TRBV24-1 with TRBJ2-3; D is unclear. Germline lookup yields CDR1 KGHDR and CDR2 SFDVKD. V was trimmed by 1 base and J by 6 bases, leaving 4 bases between them. The CDR3 contains 12 residues. The CDR3 spells CATSDFRDTQYF. CDR3 nucleotide sequence: TGTGCCACCAGTGATTTCAGGGATACGCAGTATTTT.

The rearrangement joins TRBV5-8 to TRBJ1-3, with D unclear. Trimming left V 4 bases short and J 0 bases short, with 11 bases between. This CDR3 region has 15 residues. The germline CDR1 and CDR2 sequences are SGHTS and YDEGEE. CDR3 sequence: CASSNHRSSGNTIYF. The DNA of the CDR3 is TGTGCCAGCAGCAACCACCGATCCTCTGGAAACACCATATATTTT. Full variable domain (outside the CDR3, taken from reference TRBV5-8 and TRBJ1-3): EAGVTQSPTHLIKTRGQQATLRCSPISGHTSVYWYQQALGLGLQFLLWYDEGEERNRGNFPPRFSGRQFPNYSSELNVNALELEDSALYLCASSNHRSSGNTIYFGEGSWLTVV.

CDR3 sequence: CASSLETYNSPLHF. CDR3 DNA sequence: TGCGCCAGCAGCTTAGAGACGTATAATTCACCCCTCCACTTT. The chain is built from TRBV5-1 and TRBJ1-6; the D is unclear. CDR3 size: 14 residues. V dropped 2 bases and J dropped 4 bases, with 7 bases sitting between them. The V gene's germline CDR1 is SGHRS and CDR2 YFSETQ.

The chain has TRBV18 and TRBJ1-1, with TRBD1 as a possible D gene (6 bases). The CDR3 is 16 residues long. V lost 7 bases to trimming and J lost 5 bases, with 23 bases between them. Germline assignment: CDR1 KGHSH and CDR2 LQKENI. The CDR3 DNA is TGTGCCAGCTTCTCCCCCGTAACAGGGCGGAAGACTGAAGCTTTCTTT. It is translated as CASFSPVTGRKTEAFF. Full variable domain (rest looked up from reference TRBV18 and TRBJ1-1): NAGVMQNPRHLVRRRGQEARLRCSPMKGHSHVYWYRQLPEEGLKFMVYLQKENIIDESGMPKERFSAEFPKEGPSILRIQQVVRGDSAAYFCASFSPVTGRKTEAFFGQGTRLTVV.

The chain employs TRBV6-5 and TRBJ1-1, with D possibly being TRBD1 (6 bases). Germline values: CDR1 MNHEY, CDR2 SVGAGI. This CDR3 has 14 residues. The ends were cut back, 1 base at V and 7 bases at J, with 13 bases in the middle. CDR3 region: CASSYWTEFLEAFF. The CDR3 nucleotides read TGTGCCAGCAGTTACTGGACAGAATTTCTTGAAGCTTTCTTT.

The chain combines TRBV3-1 (or the pseudogene TRBV3-2) with TRBJ1-5; D is perhaps TRBD1 (6 bases). V was pared by 1 base and J by 6 bases, with 13 bases between. From germline, CDR1 is LGHDT and CDR2 YNNKEL (reference sequence). The length of the CDR3 is 15 residues. The CDR3 sequence: CASSQGQGTRQPQHF. CDR3 in DNA: TGTGCCAGCAGCCAAGGGCAGGGGACTCGTCAGCCCCAGCATTTT.

The CDR3 coding sequence is TGTGCCAGTAGATCGGGGGCAAGCAATCAGCCCCAGCATTTT. It specifies CASRSGASNQPQHF. V usage is TRBV19 and J usage is TRBJ1-5; perhaps TRBD1 as D (6 bases). CDR3 length: 14 amino acids. V lost 6 bases to trimming and J lost 1 base, with 10 bases between them. Germline V lookup: CDR1 LNHDA, CDR2 SQIVND (reference sequence).

J is TRBJ1-6 and V is TRBV7-3; D unresolved. Trimming removed 8 bases at V and 7 bases at J, with 18 bases between. This CDR3 contains 15 residues. Germline V gives CDR1 SGHTA, CDR2 FQGTGA. The CDR3 DNA reads TGTGCCAGCCAACAAAACGGACTGGGGAATTCACCCCTCCACTTT. Encoded protein: CASQQNGLGNSPLHF.

This clone was counted only a few times. The V and J genes are TRBV4-1 and TRBJ1-2; D gene unclear. V was clipped by 1 base and J by 0 bases, with 12 bases between them. The CDR3 is 16 amino acids. CDR1 and CDR2 (germline): MGHRA, YSYEKL. CDR3 bases: TGCGCCAGCAGCCAAGGGGTAGGGCTCTCTAACTATGGCTACACCTTC. As protein: CASSQGVGLSNYGYTF.

V and J are TRBV12-3 or TRBV12-4 and TRBJ1-1; no firm D call. The CDR3 contains 12 residues. The ends were cut back, 4 bases at V and 6 bases at J, with 9 bases in the middle. The CDR3 protein is CASSYGLAEAFF. CDR3 nucleotide sequence: TGTGCCAGCAGTTACGGGCTAGCTGAAGCTTTCTTT.

This chain connects TRBV18 to TRBJ1-2, with D uncertain. Germline V gene data show CDR1 as KGHSH and CDR2 as LQKENI. The CDR3 spans 16 residues. Trimming removed 4 bases from V and 1 base from J, with 16 bases in between. The CDR3 nucleotides are TGTGCCAGCTCACTACTGCCGGGAGATAATAACTATGGCTACACCTTC. Translating gives CASSLLPGDNNYGYTF.

This clone was detected only once. The chain combines TRBV5-1 with TRBJ2-6; D is ambiguous. Trimming took off 3 bases at V and 1 base at J, with 5 bases between the two ends. CDR3 length equals 14 residues. Germline-derived CDR1 and CDR2 are SGHRS and YFSETQ. CDR3 nucleotides: TGCGCCAGCAGCTCCCAATCTGGGGCCAACGTCCTGACTTTC. This sequence encodes CASSSQSGANVLTF.

The chain joins TRBV5-1 to TRBJ2-3, with D unresolved. Looked up from germline, CDR1 is SGHRS and CDR2 is YFSETQ. The V gene lost 1 base and the J gene lost 2 bases, with 8 bases spanning the gap. The CDR3 sequence is 14 residues long. The DNA of the CDR3 is TGCGCCAGCAGCTTGAGCCCGTTCACAGATACGCAGTATTTT. Its translation is CASSLSPFTDTQYF.

The gene calls are TRBV12-3 or TRBV12-4 and TRBJ2-2; no clear D. Trimming pared 6 bases from V and 3 bases from J, leaving 5 bases between. The length of the CDR3 is 12 residues. The chain's CDR3 is CASSPYTGELFF. CDR3 nucleotide sequence: TGTGCCAGCAGCCCCTACACCGGGGAGCTGTTTTTT.

This clone was seen only a few times. The chain links TRBV7-2 to TRBJ1-2; the match to TRBD1 covers 10 bases. With 5 bases clipped from V and 1 base from J, the junction kept 7 bases outside the gene matches. Germline V gene data show CDR1 as SGHTA and CDR2 as FQGNSA. The CDR3 loop spans 16 amino acids. Here the CDR3 reads CASSPTGGLGNYGYTF. The CDR3 coding sequence is TGTGCCAGCAGCCCGACAGGGGGCTTGGGTAACTATGGCTACACCTTC.

CDR3 sequence: CATSDGPGLQNTGEQFF. The CDR3 bases are TGTGCCACCAGTGATGGGCCGGGACTACAGAACACTGGTGAGCAGTTCTTC. The gene calls are TRBV24-1 and TRBJ2-1; 7 positions agree with TRBD2. J was trimmed by 9 bases and V by 3 bases; bases with no gene match: 16. CDR1 is KGHDR and CDR2 is SFDVKD in the germline V gene. CDR3 length: 17 residues.

The chain has TRBV2 and TRBJ1-1; a possible D gene is TRBD1 (6 bases). The CDR3 sequence is 14 residues long. Trimming took 6 bases from V and 3 from J, leaving 14 bases between them. Looked up from germline, CDR1 is SNHLY and CDR2 is FYNNEI. This CDR3 reads CASSPEQGYTEAFF. CDR3 nucleotide sequence: TGTGCCAGCAGCCCTGAACAGGGATACACTGAAGCTTTCTTT. Based on the CDR3 plus reference TRBV2 and TRBJ1-1, the full variable domain is EPEVTQTPSHQVTQMGQEVILRCVPISNHLYFYWYRQILGQKVEFLVSFYNNEISEKSEIFDDQFSVERPDGSNFTLKIRSTKLEDSAMYFCASSPEQGYTEAFFGQGTRLTVV.

CDR3 residues: CASSQGRGRSGYTF. As DNA, the CDR3 is TGTGCCAGCAGCCAAGGGAGGGGCAGAAGTGGCTACACCTTC. This rearrangement joins TRBV3-1 (or the pseudogene TRBV3-2) to TRBJ1-2, with D tentatively TRBD1 (5 bases). This CDR3 comprises 14 residues. Looked up from germline, CDR1 is LGHDT and CDR2 is YNNKEL (reference sequence). Trimming removed 1 base from V and 7 bases from J, with 13 bases in between.

J is TRBJ1-4 and V is TRBV5-5, with unresolved D. CDR1 is SGHKS and CDR2 is YYEKEE in the germline V gene (reference sequence). This CDR3 spans 14 amino acids. The V and J ends lost 4 bases and 7 bases respectively, with 14 bases between them. DNA for the CDR3: TGTGCCAGCAGCAGCCCAGGAGTACGTGAAAAACTGTTTTTT. As protein: CASSSPGVREKLFF.

The chain employs TRBV7-7 and TRBJ2-1; no clear D. Germline loops: CDR1 SSHAT, CDR2 FNYEAQ (reference sequence). V lost 1 base and J lost 0, with 13 bases in between. The CDR3 is made up of 17 amino acids. The CDR3 nucleotides are TGTGCCAGCAGCTTAGGAGCTCCACTATCCTCCTACAATGAGCAGTTCTTC. Translation: CASSLGAPLSSYNEQFF.

The V call is TRBV9, the J call TRBJ2-2; the D is unclear. The CDR3 contains 14 residues. From germline, CDR1 is SGDLS and CDR2 YYNGEE. V was pared by 0 bases and J by 5 bases, with 8 bases between. The CDR3 DNA reads TGTGCCAGCAGCGTAGCTCTGAGGACCGGGGAGCTGTTTTTT. This translates into CASSVALRTGELFF.

The chain combines TRBV6-5 with TRBJ1-5; D perhaps matches TRBD1 (5 bases). The CDR3 covers 15 residues. V lost 5 bases, J lost 6 bases, and 17 bases lay in between. Germline V gene lookup returns CDR1 MNHEY and CDR2 SVGAGI. The CDR3 is CASSRTGGTGQPQHF. The CDR3 coding sequence is TGTGCCAGCAGTCGAACGGGGGGAACGGGTCAGCCCCAGCATTTT.

V gene TRBV28 combines with J gene TRBJ2-2; 7 bases are shared with TRBD1. Trimming removed 6 bases from V and 0 bases from J; junction bases left unmatched: 4. CDR1 and CDR2 (germline): MDHEN, SYDVKM. The CDR3 spans 15 residues. The CDR3 sequence: CASRTDRTNTGELFF. CDR3 coding DNA: TGTGCCAGCAGAACGGACAGGACGAACACCGGGGAGCTGTTTTTT.

The chain is built from TRBV7-2 and TRBJ2-1; TRBD1 or TRBD2 may be the D gene (5 bases each). In germline, CDR1 is SGHTA, CDR2 FQGNSA. V was trimmed by 6 bases and J by 2 bases, leaving 14 bases between them. The CDR3 runs to 15 residues. The CDR3, as DNA: TGTGCCAGCAGGGTAGGGACCGTTCCCTACAATGAGCAGTTCTTC. Translation: CASRVGTVPYNEQFF.

The V gene is TRBV29-1, the J gene TRBJ1-2; tentatively, D is TRBD1 (5 bases). This CDR3 has 12 residues. Trimming stripped 5 bases from V and 8 bases from J, with 15 bases between. Germline-derived CDR1 and CDR2 are SQVTM and ANQGSEA. The CDR3 DNA reads as TGCAGCGTTTGGGGCCAGGGTCTCGGCTACACCTTC. This codes for CSVWGQGLGYTF.